This TCR beta chain was identified in a study of cytomegalovirus exposure and HLA in healthy donors. Findings of the study overall: The CMV antigen specificity of a few CMV-associated chains was confirmed through in vitro analysis.

The PCR ran on 60 Vbeta and 13 Jbeta primers. Produced via immunoSEQ multiplex PCR; TCRdb's table is partial and in-frame only. The table includes roughly 200,000 clones, just over 75% detected once. Only a few counts were recorded for this clone. Its antigen remains unidentified. Trimming shortened V by 2 bases and J by 5 bases, and 16 bases separated the two germline ends. Germline assignment: CDR1 MNHEY and CDR2 SMNVEV (reference sequence). This CDR3 comprises 15 residues. This chain connects TRBV27 to TRBJ2-7, with a weak D call TRBD1 (5 bases). The sample comprised PBMCs. This TCR was sampled from a woman aged 60-75 years in good health and CMV-seropositive. CDR3 residues: CASSLRWQGRDEQYF. The CDR3 DNA reads TGTGCCAGCAGTTTACGTTGGCAGGGCAGGGACGAGCAGTACTTC.